The subject of this entry is one TCR beta chain. Its antigen specificity is not known. Base qualities are not at hand, and no much larger clone is one base apart. Library generation was performed with the immunoSEQ multiplex PCR assay. On the study's bioinformatics: A statistical classification framework was developed to diagnose cytomegalovirus status using the catalog of TCR beta chain sequences. The table was pulled from immuneACCESS by TCRdb, which kept in-frame rearrangements only. Such tables lose some clones; where checked, under half of the loss comes from unresolved V genes, and the rest has no known cause. Clone size and the V and J calls come from that table; the DNA yielded D and trimming. This sample lists 120,000 or so clones; about 90% were detected once. Together, the top ten hold approximately 2% of the sample. From its cysteine to its phenylalanine, the CDR3 spans 16 amino acids. The CDR3 DNA has 48 bases and is translated from base 1. CDR1 and CDR2 were assigned from the germline V gene as SGDLS and YYNGEE. At the junction V is shortened by 3 bases and J by 0 bases, with 15 bases in between.

This sample is drawn from a study of cytomegalovirus exposure and HLA in healthy donors (dated by TCRdb to 2016 to 2017). General notes on the study: The 650 to 800 repertoires of the first cohort and the roughly 120 validation repertoires were produced on the same platform, according to a later analysis. The study was designed to test whether signatures of past pathogen exposure could be identified by cataloging public T cell receptors. Besides the first cohort of under 700 subjects, a separate validation cohort made up of over 100 different subjects was used. The study combined high-throughput TCR immunosequencing, statistical association of individual TCRs with disease status, and machine learning to predict cytomegalovirus infection status. Beyond this particular receptor, the publication reports: In both the original and validation cohorts, the classifier was reported to diagnose cytomegalovirus status with high specificity and sensitivity. In the study, around 160 TCR beta chains were listed as associated with cytomegalovirus. It was suggested by the authors that the approach could potentially be generalized to other disease states and immunological phenotypes. The validation cohort had no HLA typing available for a later analysis, so co-occurrence within that cohort was assessed over all 120 repertoires. In vitro tests confirmed that a few of the cytomegalovirus-associated TCR beta chains recognize cytomegalovirus antigens. In a later analysis, TCRs clustered in the first cohort were found to also tend to co-occur in the 120 or so validation repertoires, with 85% to 95% of cluster scores above 0. Across donors, most TCR sequences were observed very rarely, whereas some public TCRs were present in many individuals.

The donors were included in the validation cohort of roughly 120 subjects, a group kept apart from the roughly 670-subject first cohort. The clonotype comes from a woman aged 18-30 years in good health and CMV-seronegative. Source material: PBMCs. In this chain, TRBV9 is recombined with TRBJ1-1; tentative D gene TRBD1, with 6 bases matching. The nucleotides are TGTGCCAGCAGCGCTTTGGGGGCCCTCATGAACACTGAAGCTTTCTTT. This sequence encodes CASSALGALMNTEAFF.